These 20 T cell receptor beta chains were all obtained from the same sample, sequenced in a study of memory B cells and T cells in multiple sclerosis. TCRdb keeps only in-frame clones here, not all; method: immunoSEQ multiplex PCR. The sample lists about 12,000 clones; about 83% were seen once. Separate sequencing covered autoproliferating (CFSE-dim) and non-proliferating (CFSE-high) T cells from stimulus-free culture. Roughly 5x10^7 CFSE-labeled PBMCs were cultured less than nine days unstimulated, then replicate wells were pooled. These receptors' antigens are unknown. Sequenced sample: PBMCs from blood kept in culture. The receptors derive from a human donor with multiple sclerosis.

This chain connects TRBV13 to TRBJ2-3; a weak D match, TRBD1 (6 bases). The CDR3 is 16 residues long. Trimming pared 5 bases from V and 2 bases from J, leaving 17 bases between. Germline V lookup: CDR1 PRHDT, CDR2 FYEKMQ (reference sequence). DNA for the CDR3: TGTGCCAGCAGCGCCCAGGACAGTCTAAACACAGATACGCAGTATTTT. Its protein is CASSAQDSLNTDTQYF. The whole variable domain, filled in from reference TRBV13 and TRBJ2-3, reads AAGVIQSPRHLIKEKRETATLKCYPIPRHDTVYWYQQGPGQDPQFLISFYEKMQSDKGSIPDRFSAQQFSDYHSELNMSSLELGDSALYFCASSAQDSLNTDTQYFGPGTRLTVL.

The V and J genes are TRBV18 and TRBJ2-7; 10 nucleotides match TRBD1. Germline trimming cut 3 bases from V and 2 bases from J; bases unmatched to any gene: 4. CDR3 length: 15 residues. Germline V gene sequence: CDR1 KGHSH, CDR2 LQKENI. CDR3 amino acids: CASSPGTGVAYEQYF. CDR3 nucleotides: TGTGCCAGCTCACCGGGGACAGGGGTAGCCTACGAGCAGTACTTC.

The chain carries TRBV6-1 and TRBJ1-2; D is unclear. Germline V gene data show CDR1 as MNHNS and CDR2 as SASEGT. The germline V and J ends were trimmed by 6 bases and 3 bases, with 8 bases remaining between them. This CDR3 spans 12 amino acids. CDR3 nucleotide sequence: TGTGCCAGCAGAGGGTTCGACTATGGCTACACCTTC. Its translation: CASRGFDYGYTF.

This CDR3 reads CASSLGGRGFYEQYF. CDR3 coding DNA: TGTGCCAGCAGCTTAGGCGGGAGGGGGTTCTACGAGCAGTACTTC. The V gene is TRBV7-6, the J gene TRBJ2-7, with 9 bases aligning to TRBD2. The CDR3 length is 15 residues. V shed 1 base and J 3 bases; nucleotides not matched to a gene: 4. Germline V CDR1 and CDR2: SGHVS, FNYEAQ.

The chain has TRBV2 and TRBJ1-1; no clear D. CDR3 size: 14 residues. CDR1 is SNHLY, CDR2 FYNNEI, per germline. V lost 0 bases to trimming and J lost 5 bases, with 10 bases between them. The CDR3 nucleotides are TGTGCCAGCAGTGAAGCGCTTGGTGGGACTGAAGCTTTCTTT. Its protein product is CASSEALGGTEAFF.

The chain is built from TRBV19 and TRBJ1-4; tentatively, D is TRBD1 (5 bases). The V gene lost 10 bases and the J gene lost 8 bases, with 17 bases spanning the gap. CDR3 length equals 13 residues. CDR1 and CDR2 from the germline V gene are LNHDA and SQIVND (reference sequence). The DNA for the CDR3 is TGTGCCACCGACGACAGCCGGGGGGAAAAACTGTTTTTT. Translation gives CATDDSRGEKLFF.

This rearrangement joins TRBV9 to TRBJ1-1, with D possibly being TRBD1 (5 bases). CDR3 size: 13 residues. Trimming removed 4 bases at V and 0 bases at J, with 7 bases between. The germline CDR1 and CDR2 sequences are SGDLS and YYNGEE. The CDR3 region is CASSPGLNTEAFF. In nucleotides, the CDR3 is TGTGCCAGCAGCCCAGGGCTGAACACTGAAGCTTTCTTT.

The chain couples TRBV7-9 to TRBJ1-3, with 9 bases lining up with TRBD1. Per the germline V gene, CDR1 is SEHNR and CDR2 is FQNEAQ (reference sequence). The CDR3 is 16 residues long. Trimming at V came to 8 bases and at J to 0 bases, leaving 8 bases not matched to a gene. The CDR3 loop is CASSGTGYGSGNTIYF. CDR3 bases: TGTGCCAGCTCCGGGACAGGGTATGGCTCTGGAAACACCATATATTTT. Together with reference TRBV7-9 and TRBJ1-3, the CDR3 gives the full variable domain: DTGVSQNPRHKITKRGQNVTFRCDPISEHNRLYWYRQTLGQGPEFLTYFQNEAQLEKSRLLSDRFSAERPKGSFSTLEIQRTEQGDSAMYLCASSGTGYGSGNTIYFGEGSWLTVV.

A word on this clone: Distinct nucleotide sequences in the sample also encode this CDR3. The CDR3 coding sequence is TGCGCCAGCAGCTTGCGCGGGGTCAGCACAGATACGCAGTATTTT. It encodes CASSLRGVSTDTQYF. The chain links TRBV5-1 to TRBJ2-3; possible D gene TRBD2, 6 bases. The V and J ends lost 1 base and 0 bases respectively, with 9 bases between them. This CDR3 comprises 15 residues. In germline, CDR1 is SGHRS, CDR2 YFSETQ.

The chain carries TRBV30 and TRBJ1-5; possibly TRBD1 for D (6 bases). Deletions cut 4 bases from V and 1 base from J, with 11 bases between. The CDR3 is made up of 14 amino acids. Per the germline V gene, CDR1 is GTSNPN and CDR2 is SVGIG (reference sequence). The CDR3 region has the DNA TGTGCCTGGACCATGACAGGCAGCAATCAGCCCCAGCATTTT. As protein: CAWTMTGSNQPQHF.

V gene TRBV20-1 combines with J gene TRBJ2-5; no reliable D call. Germline lookup yields CDR1 DFQATT and CDR2 SNEGSKA (reference sequence). This CDR3 is built from 11 residues. Trimming pared 0 bases from V and 8 bases from J, leaving 7 bases between. The CDR3 sequence: CSARDVTTQYF. The CDR3 nucleotides are TGCAGTGCTAGAGATGTGACTACCCAGTACTTC.

The gene calls are TRBV19 and TRBJ1-5; D ambiguous. V was clipped by 6 bases and J by 5 bases, with 17 bases between them. The CDR3 consists of 15 residues. CDR1 and CDR2 (germline): LNHDA, SQIVND (reference sequence). The CDR3 loop is CASRKVAGDHQPQHF. The CDR3 nucleotides read TGTGCCAGTAGAAAAGTGGCAGGCGACCATCAGCCCCAGCATTTT.

In DNA form, the CDR3 reads TGCGCCAGCAGCTTGGACACACCCTCTGGGGCCAACGTCCTGACTTTC. It codes for CASSLDTPSGANVLTF. The rearrangement uses TRBV5-1 and TRBJ2-6, with D unclear. The CDR3 totals 16 residues. In germline, CDR1 is SGHRS, CDR2 YFSETQ. Trimming pared 0 bases from V and 0 bases from J, leaving 7 bases between.

CDR3 region: CASSPRDGYYEQYF. CDR3 nucleotides: TGTGCCAGCAGCCCCCGGGACGGGTACTACGAGCAGTACTTC. V gene TRBV9 combines with J gene TRBJ2-7, with D perhaps given as TRBD1 or TRBD2 (5 bases each). Germline loops: CDR1 SGDLS, CDR2 YYNGEE. The CDR3 is 14 amino acids. V was clipped by 4 bases and J by 3 bases, with 14 bases between them.

A single count supports this clone. The J gene is TRBJ2-1, the V gene TRBV15; 9 bases are a match to TRBD1. Trimming removed 5 bases from V and 4 bases from J; junction bases left unmatched: 15. The length of the CDR3 is 18 residues. Germline V lookup: CDR1 LNHNV, CDR2 YYDKDF (reference sequence). In DNA, the CDR3 is TGTGCCACCAGCGGGAGCCTAAACAGGGGGCGAAGTTACAATGAGCAGTTCTTC. Amino acids: CATSGSLNRGRSYNEQFF.

The chain combines TRBV19 with TRBJ2-7; no reliable D call. The CDR3 extends over 11 amino acids. Between the trimmed V and J ends, which lost 1 base and 4 bases, there was a span of 2 bases. Per the germline V gene, CDR1 is LNHDA and CDR2 is SQIVND (reference sequence). CDR3 sequence: CASSIGYEQYF. The CDR3 nucleotides are TGTGCCAGTAGTATAGGGTACGAGCAGTACTTC.

This chain uses TRBV29-1 with TRBJ2-7, with a possible D match to TRBD1 (6 bases). The CDR3 is 12 amino acids. V lost 4 bases, J lost 4 bases, and 11 bases lay in between. Germline assignment: CDR1 SQVTM and CDR2 ANQGSEA. CDR3 bases: TGCAGCGTTGGCCAGGGGTTGTACGAGCAGTACTTC. As protein: CSVGQGLYEQYF.

The chain combines TRBV5-1 with TRBJ2-1, with 9 bases aligning to TRBD2. The length of the CDR3 is 15 residues. Germline V gene data show CDR1 as SGHRS and CDR2 as YFSETQ. V was clipped by 1 base and J by 1 base; unmatched bases: 0. The CDR3 DNA follows: TGCGCCAGCAGCTTGAGCGGGGGGTCCTACAATGAGCAGTTCTTC. Protein: CASSLSGGSYNEQFF.

This clone was seen once. The chain uses TRBV28 and TRBJ2-1; D remains unclear. V shed 2 bases and J shed 4 bases, with 3 bases lying between them. From germline, CDR1 is MDHEN and CDR2 SYDVKM. The CDR3 covers 12 residues. The DNA of the CDR3 is TGTGCCAGCAGTTTAACGTACAATGAGCAGTTCTTC. Residues: CASSLTYNEQFF.

This clone has a single count. The chain recombines TRBV6-1 with TRBJ2-3; 11 bases are shared with TRBD2. The V segment lost 6 bases and the J segment 1 base; nucleotides outside the gene matches: 0. The length of the CDR3 is 14 residues. Germline CDR1 reads MNHNS; CDR2 reads SASEGT. The CDR3 sequence: CASRGLAGTDTQYF. The CDR3 DNA reads TGTGCCAGCAGGGGACTAGCGGGCACAGATACGCAGTATTTT.